The T cell receptor (beta chain) described here comes from a study of glioma-infiltrating T cells. The wider study: Glioma patients had dexamethasone for six or fewer days before surgery.

This clonotype was observed a few times. Its cognate antigen is unknown. The CDR3 has 13 amino acids. The J segment lost 12 bases and the V segment lost 8 bases, leaving 15 bases of the junction unmatched. The germline V gene has CDR1 SGHTA and CDR2 FQGNSA. General study findings and limits: Signature shared blood CDR3 motifs were enriched in low-divergence and depleted in high-divergence patients. Above-expected tissue-blood divergence occurred in all gliomas, most in low-grade ones.

TCR alpha and beta CDR3 regions were amplified from RNA using iRepertoire nested multiplex PCR. From the multiplex PCR reads, TCRdb called clonotypes with MiXCR, one entry per CDR3 protein. The table includes more than 350,000 distinct CDR3 sequences, about two fifths detected once. Sequencing was carried out using glioma tissue, nonneoplastic brain tissue, or PBMCs (not recorded which). The chain joins TRBV7-2 to TRBJ2-7, with TRBD1 matching 8 bases. This TCR was sampled from a human donor with low-grade glioma or glioblastoma, undergoing nonglioma brain surgery, or in good health (not recorded which). CDR3 in amino acids: CASGTDRGLRGYF. DNA of the CDR3: TGTGCCAGCGGGACTGACAGGGGACTGCGGGGGTACTTC. Complete variable domain (other parts from reference TRBV7-2 and TRBJ2-7): GAGVSQSPSNKVTEKGKDVELRCDPISGHTALYWYRQSLGQGLEFLIYFQGNSAPDKSGLPSDRFSAERTGGSVSTLTIQRTQQEDSAVYLCASGTDRGLRGYFGPGTRLTVT.